A selection of T cell receptor beta chains follows, all from one sample in a study of cytomegalovirus exposure and HLA in healthy donors. Generated by immunoSEQ multiplex PCR, the TCRdb table keeps only in-frame clones and is missing some. The table records 140,000 to 150,000 clones, 75% to 80% of them present only once. Sequenced sample: PBMCs. These receptors were collected from a man aged 35-49 years in good health and CMV-seropositive. Each CDR3 is given with its conserved first and last residue.

v_call cdr3_aa
TRBV2 CASSAVDSNQPQHF
TRBV6-5 CASSPDGPGNTIYF
TRBV27 CASRGGGSYEQYF
TRBV15 CATSRDPSGGSVGRELFF
TRBV11-2 CASSLVLEQYF
TRBV11-2 CAGDRGQNTGELFF
TRBV5-6 CASSWGYGGTGVDNEQFF
TRBV19 CASSHGTGSPWWGYNEQFF
TRBV5-1 CASSLANSGTDEQFF
TRBV2 CASRPMTFSYEQYF
TRBV30 CAWSAGGARLPDTQYF
TRBV9 CASSVNRSYYTLGVYEQYF
TRBV7-9 CSSSVQGIKETQYF
TRBV5-1 CASSLLQSINYGYTF
TRBV5-1 CASSPYLTDGKLFF
TRBV6-5 CASSYGNRGQPQHF
TRBV19 CASSNGGLASLRGETQYF
TRBV19 CASTPQGGEKLFF
TRBV6-6 CASSVPGGKLFF
TRBV6-1 CASKLYNSPLHF
TRBV5-1 CASSLDSSYNEQFF
TRBV6-6 CASSLGTKSYEQYF
TRBV7-8 CASSPKTGYSYEQYF
TRBV6-4 CASSDQVGGELFF
TRBV19 CASSITGLNTEAFF
TRBV28 CATSSPTDTQYF
TRBV6-1 CASSERTSGRAWYNEQFF
TRBV30 CAWSITGGPEQYF
TRBV7-2 CASTTQGRLANEKLFF
TRBV7-9 CARADREEMNTEAFF
TRBV7-3 CASASGTGSDTQYF
TRBV7-9 CSSDDGLAGVNEQFF
TRBV6-4 CASEGDTGELFF
TRBV2 CASRGQIQNTEAFF
TRBV5-6 CASSLTTYEQYF
TRBV4-1 CASSQDSGTNYGYTF
TRBV5-1 CASSPRSEFTDTQYF
TRBV10-1 CASQRDRGAEAFF
TRBV5-4 CASSLVDTQETQYF
TRBV18 CASSPGLAGGSHNEQFF
TRBV5-5 CASRTRTAANTGELFF
TRBV27 CASSLSSGGSGYTF
TRBV7-8 CASSLGQGQRTGNQPQHF
TRBV11-2 CASSLRGPGNTEAFF
TRBV30 CAANPGSGAETQYF
TRBV7-3 CASSLKTSRTDTQYF
TRBV7-9 CSSSHGRPTGELFF
TRBV5-5 CASSLTGLESNYGYTF
TRBV4-1 CASSRASVDEQFF